This note documents a single T cell receptor (beta chain) sequence. The data stem from a study of blood T cell repertoires in COVID-19. For the study at large: COVID-19 samples collected from the United States, Italy and Spain covered acute and convalescent phases. Sample material is recorded as cDNA or gDNA derived from T cells, B-cell-depleted T cells, or PBMCs.

The CDR3 runs to 15 residues. With V trimmed by 4 bases and J by 4 bases, 6 bases remained unmatched. Germline V lookup: CDR1 SGHTA, CDR2 FQGTGA. In the study's own analysis: For nucleated cells, counts were estimated from reference gene primer amplification. The table came from immunoSEQ multiplex PCR; TCRdb's copy has only in-frame clones and leaves some out. Clone size and V and J calls were adopted from that table, with D and trimming inferred from the DNA. The sample has about 220,000 clones; more than 70% are singletons. The chain recombines TRBV7-3 with TRBJ1-2, with 10 bases identical to TRBD1. The TCR comes from a human donor in a cohort sampled during active COVID-19. What was sequenced was peripheral blood. The CDR3 spells CASSSGQGEAYGYTF. The CDR3 DNA sequence: TGTGCCAGCAGCTCCGGACAGGGGGAAGCCTATGGCTACACCTTC.